This T cell receptor (beta chain) originates from a study of T cells in Graves' hyperthyroidism and ophthalmopathy. Germline CDR1 PRHDT, CDR2 FYEKMQ (reference sequence). V shed 4 bases, J shed 7 bases, and the junction held 14 bases outside the gene matches. The CDR3 has 16 amino acids. Many counts were recorded for this clonotype. The CDR3 regions of TCR beta were amplified from RNA transcripts. HTBI primers were employed in a first-round RT-PCR of the TCR CDR3. TCRdb used MiXCR to reprocess the multiplex PCR reads, holding one entry per CDR3 protein. The table has around 390,000 distinct CDR3 sequences, 14% seen once; the top ten hold roughly 21%.

The V and J genes are TRBV13 and TRBJ2-7, with TRBD1 matching 9 bases. The TCR sequence derives from a woman in her thirties with Graves' ophthalmopathy. Sequencing input: blood. The CDR3 reads CASSYTTGGVIREQYF. In DNA, the CDR3 is TGTGCCAGCAGCTACACAACAGGGGGCGTTATTAGGGAGCAGTACTTC.